The present T cell receptor (beta chain) was sequenced within a study of T cell responses to AZD1222 COVID-19 vaccine (dated by TCRdb to about 2021). With respect to the entire study: AZD1222 recipients given second doses at about 4 weeks or at about 12 weeks were pooled, since spike-specific TCR depth and breadth were not found to differ between the two schedules. Trial participants were enrolled into age subgroups of 18-55, 56-69 and 70-plus years, which contained roughly 140, 27 and 60 TCR-sequenced participants, respectively. A total of 233 trial participants underwent TCR sequencing, of whom roughly 210 had received two doses of AZD1222 and about 25 had received two doses of the MenACWY control vaccine. What the research found in general, with its limitations: Participants were mostly white British and included more females than males, and it was suggested by the authors that clonal diversity may have been underestimated. No day 14 peak-response samples were available, so repertoires were characterized only after the peak T cell response. After two AZD1222 doses, both the breadth and the depth of spike-specific TCRs were significantly higher than at day 0 and than in MenACWY recipients. Vaccine-associated CD4 TCRs spanned the whole spike protein, with dominant responses in regions 160-218 and 743-854. Reportedly, almost half of the unique spike-specific TCRs recognized epitopes lying outside the regions that are mutated in the B.1.351 and B.1.1.7 variants. In the small 56-69-year group, the increase in depth fell short of significance, most likely because of low power. Only five or six AZD1222 recipients were SARS-CoV-2 seropositive at baseline, limiting conclusions about previously exposed vaccinees.

The time point label, as the study defines it: baseline before first vaccination. Vaccinee samples were obtained from the UK trials COV001 and COV002, which included a single-blind randomized controlled phase 2/3 trial of AZD1222 (ChAdOx1 nCoV-19) in healthy adults. Trial participant PBMC samples were collected at day 0 and day 28 after the second dose for TCRbeta chain sequencing. In the case of this clone: Its cognate antigen has yet to be identified. Base qualities are not provided; no much larger clone lies one nucleotide away.

The CDR3 regions of human TCRbeta chains were subjected to immunosequencing. The original methods were these. Repertoire TCRs were checked for matches against a reference library of SARS-CoV-2-specific TCRs that had been generated using the MIRA antigen-specificity platform. Breadth was defined as the fraction of unique TCRs that were SARS-CoV-2-associated, and depth was defined as the fraction of total T cells that were SARS-CoV-2-associated. Using the MIRA data, each spike-specific TCR was mapped to the spike region that the TCR reacts to and placed in a CD4 or CD8 class. Log10-transformed breadth and depth values were compared by one-way ANOVA with Sidak's multiple comparisons tests. Imported from immuneACCESS, the table was reduced by TCRdb to in-frame sequences with V and J called. These copies leave out some clones; in studies compared against another copy, an unresolved V gene accounts for under half, and the cause of the remainder is not known. Clone size and the V and J calls come from that table; the DNA yielded D and trimming. The sample contains roughly 140,000 clones, 75% to 90% of them found a single time. Around 1.6% of the sample belongs to the ten largest clones.

V sheds 1 base and J sheds 5 bases, leaving 17 bases between their ends. The CDR3 runs 17 amino acids, cysteine and phenylalanine included. CDR3 DNA only is kept here, 51 bases in frame from base 1. The germline V gene (reference sequence) specifies LGHDT as CDR1 and YNNKEL as CDR2. Here the sequenced sample was peripheral blood, taken on day 0 of AZD1222 vaccination. The chain was built from TRBV3-1 (or the pseudogene TRBV3-2) and TRBJ1-4; the D gene is perhaps TRBD1, from 5 matching bases. The source of this sequence is an adult in good health. The CDR3 region reads CASSQGKGAARNEKLFF. In nucleotide form, the sequence is TGTGCCAGCAGCCAAGGAAAAGGGGCAGCGAGAAATGAAAAACTGTTTTTT.